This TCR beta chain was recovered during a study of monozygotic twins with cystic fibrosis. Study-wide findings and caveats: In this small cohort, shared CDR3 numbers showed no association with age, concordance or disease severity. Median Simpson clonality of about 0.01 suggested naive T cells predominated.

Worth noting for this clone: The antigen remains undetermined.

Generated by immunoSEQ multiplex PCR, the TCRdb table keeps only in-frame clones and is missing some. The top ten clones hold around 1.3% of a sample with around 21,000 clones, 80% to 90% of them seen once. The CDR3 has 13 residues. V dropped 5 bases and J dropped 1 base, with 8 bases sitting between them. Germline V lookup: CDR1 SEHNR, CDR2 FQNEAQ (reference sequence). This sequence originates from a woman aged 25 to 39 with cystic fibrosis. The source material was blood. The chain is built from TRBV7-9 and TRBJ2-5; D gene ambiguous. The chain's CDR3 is CASSNQPQETQYF. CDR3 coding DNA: TGTGCCAGCAGCAACCAGCCCCAAGAGACCCAGTACTTC.